The present entry profiles one T cell receptor (beta chain) with its context. The method was immunoSEQ multiplex PCR; TCRdb's version includes in-frame clones alone and lacks a portion of them. The sample includes roughly 16,000 clones, 89% of them seen just once. The data were obtained in a study of T cells in localized non-small cell lung cancer. The origin of this receptor is a female donor older than 55 with stage III squamous cell lung carcinoma. This material consisted of peripheral blood, taken before any cancer treatment.

This chain's CDR3 is CASSLERDSRRETQYF. CDR3 nucleotides: TGTGCCAGCAGCTTAGAGAGGGACAGCCGACGGGAGACCCAGTACTTC. This chain joins TRBV13 and TRBJ2-5, with 7 bases identical to TRBD1. The V gene's germline CDR1 is PRHDT and CDR2 FYEKMQ (reference sequence). This CDR3 spans 16 amino acids. V lost 1 base to trimming and J lost 5 bases; unmatched junction nucleotides: 10.